The 16 T cell receptor beta chains below all came from one sample that was sequenced in a study of persistence of HIV-infected CD4 T cells. Antigens of these TCRs are unknown. This was the immunoSEQ version 4 assay in survey mode. This table comes from immunoSEQ multiplex PCR, and its TCRdb copy is limited to in-frame clones, with some not included. This table has roughly 43,000 clones, more than 80% appearing once. Nonspecific anti-CD3/anti-CD28 bead stimulation represents the broad CD4+ T cell repertoire. Responding CD4+ T cells were sorted by upregulation of both CD40 ligand and CD69. This sample comprised CD4+ T cells sorted from PBMCs after approximately 18-hour stimulation, obtained from a patient who received antiretroviral therapy. These receptor sequences come from an adult man with HIV who was CMV-seropositive.

The chain has TRBV24-1 and TRBJ2-7; D remains unclear. The CDR3 loop spans 12 amino acids. Germline V gene lookup returns CDR1 KGHDR and CDR2 SFDVKD. Trimming left V 6 bases short and J 6 bases short, with 11 bases between. The CDR3 sequence: CATSRQGSEQYF. The CDR3 bases are TGTGCCACCAGTAGACAAGGATCCGAGCAGTACTTC.

This clone showed up just once. The chain uses TRBV6-1 and TRBJ1-5; unclear D gene. Trimming shortened V by 0 bases and J by 6 bases, and 6 bases separated the two germline ends. CDR1 is MNHNS and CDR2 is SASEGT in the germline V gene. The CDR3 sequence is 13 residues long. The CDR3 here is CASSEAPPQPQHF. CDR3 nucleotides: TGTGCCAGCAGTGAAGCCCCACCTCAGCCCCAGCATTTT.

The J gene is TRBJ1-2, the V gene TRBV5-1; possible D gene TRBD1, 5 bases. The CDR3 totals 12 residues. Germline loops: CDR1 SGHRS, CDR2 YFSETQ. The ends were cut back, 4 bases at V and 6 bases at J, with 10 bases in the middle. The CDR3 DNA reads as TGCGCCAGCAGCCCATCCAGGGATGGCTACACCTTC. Translated, it gives CASSPSRDGYTF.

The rearrangement links TRBV6-5 to TRBJ1-5; D might be TRBD1 (6 bases). Deletions cut 6 bases from V and 3 bases from J, with 12 bases between. The germline gives CDR1 MNHEY, CDR2 SVGAGI. The CDR3 runs to 14 residues. CDR3 sequence reads: CASRKGDTNQPQHF. The CDR3, as DNA: TGTGCCAGCAGAAAGGGGGACACCAATCAGCCCCAGCATTTT.

V gene TRBV6-1 combines with J gene TRBJ1-4, with 11 bases that match TRBD1. The CDR3 extends over 18 amino acids. The ends lost 6 bases at V and 5 bases at J; junction bases unmatched: 14. Germline values: CDR1 MNHNS, CDR2 SASEGT. CDR3 loop: CASREPLIGQGANEKLFF. CDR3 nucleotides: TGTGCCAGCAGGGAACCCCTCATTGGACAGGGGGCAAATGAAAAACTGTTTTTT.

The rearrangement joins TRBV3-1 (or the pseudogene TRBV3-2) to TRBJ1-5; 8 bases line up with TRBD1. The CDR3 has 16 amino acids. The germline gives CDR1 LGHDT, CDR2 YNNKEL (reference sequence). V was clipped by 1 base and J by 4 bases; unmatched bases: 6. The chain's CDR3 is CASSQGSGTGNQPQHF. As DNA, the CDR3 is TGTGCCAGCAGCCAAGGGTCCGGGACAGGAAATCAGCCCCAGCATTTT.

This chain links TRBV7-2 with TRBJ1-1; D unclear. The CDR3 sequence is 15 residues long. CDR1 is SGHTA, CDR2 FQGNSA, per germline. The germline V and J ends were trimmed by 5 bases and 6 bases, with 19 bases remaining between them. The CDR3 protein is CASSGRIGGDPEAFF. In DNA, the CDR3 is TGTGCCAGCAGCGGGCGCATCGGTGGGGATCCTGAAGCTTTCTTT.

This chain uses TRBV6-5 with TRBJ2-1; 7 bases map to TRBD1. CDR1 is MNHEY and CDR2 is SVGAGI in the germline V gene. Trimming took 6 bases from V and 6 from J; bases not matched to a gene: 8. The CDR3 consists of 14 residues. CDR3 nucleotides: TGTGCCAGCAGGGAGAGGGGGCTCGTCAATGAGCAGTTCTTC. It translates to CASRERGLVNEQFF.

The gene calls are TRBV6-6 and TRBJ1-3, with D unclear. There are 14 residues in the CDR3. V was clipped by 9 bases and J by 1 base, with 13 bases between them. The germline V gene encodes CDR1 MNHNY and CDR2 SVGAGI (reference sequence). The CDR3 bases are TGTGCCAGTTTGGCACGGAATTCTGGAAACACCATATATTTT. Translated: CASLARNSGNTIYF.

V is TRBV19 and J is TRBJ2-7; the D gene could be TRBD1 or TRBD2 (5 bases each). The ends were cut back, 3 bases at V and 1 base at J, with 13 bases in the middle. From germline, CDR1 is LNHDA and CDR2 SQIVND (reference sequence). The CDR3 sequence is 15 residues long. CDR3 sequence reads: CASSIGGEGSYEQYF. The DNA for the CDR3 is TGTGCCAGTAGTATTGGGGGAGAGGGATCCTACGAGCAGTACTTC.

The chain uses TRBV24-1 and TRBJ2-1; possibly TRBD1 for D (8 bases). Trimming removed 3 bases at V and 10 bases at J, with 27 bases between. This CDR3 comprises 18 residues. The germline gives CDR1 KGHDR, CDR2 SFDVKD. Here the CDR3 reads CATSDAQGATGGLSEQFF. CDR3 nucleotide sequence: TGTGCCACCAGTGATGCCCAGGGGGCCACGGGGGGACTAAGCGAGCAGTTCTTC.

The rearrangement links TRBV18 to TRBJ1-3, with TRBD1 matching 10 bases. CDR3 length equals 18 residues. V lost 3 bases, J lost 0 bases, and 8 bases stayed unmatched. Germline assignment: CDR1 KGHSH and CDR2 LQKENI. CDR3 DNA: TGTGCCAGCTCACCGTCTCGACAGGGGGCAAACTCTGGAAACACCATATATTTT. The encoded protein is CASSPSRQGANSGNTIYF. Supplemented by reference TRBV18 and TRBJ1-3, the full variable domain reads NAGVMQNPRHLVRRRGQEARLRCSPMKGHSHVYWYRQLPEEGLKFMVYLQKENIIDESGMPKERFSAEFPKEGPSILRIQQVVRGDSAAYFCASSPSRQGANSGNTIYFGEGSWLTVV.

This sequence joins TRBV2 and TRBJ2-2, with D maybe TRBD1 (5 bases). The V gene lost 6 bases and the J gene lost 6 bases, with 14 bases spanning the gap. CDR1 and CDR2 (germline): SNHLY, FYNNEI. The CDR3 sequence is 14 residues long. The CDR3 spells CASRDQGSAGELFF. CDR3 bases: TGTGCCAGCAGGGACCAGGGTTCGGCCGGGGAGCTGTTTTTT. The complete variable domain, with remaining parts taken from reference TRBV2 and TRBJ2-2, reads EPEVTQTPSHQVTQMGQEVILRCVPISNHLYFYWYRQILGQKVEFLVSFYNNEISEKSEIFDDQFSVERPDGSNFTLKIRSTKLEDSAMYFCASRDQGSAGELFFGEGSRLTVL.

In this sample, this clone turned up once. DNA for the CDR3: TGTGCCAGCAGCCAAGATCGACGCAGCTCTGGGGCCAACGTCCTGACTTTC. Translating gives CASSQDRRSSGANVLTF. The gene calls are TRBV4-2 and TRBJ2-6; D gene uncertain. Germline V gene sequence: CDR1 LGHNA, CDR2 YNFKEQ. The CDR3 is 17 residues long. V lost 0 bases to trimming and J lost 0 bases, with 9 bases between them.

V gene TRBV9 combines with J gene TRBJ2-3; TRBD1 aligns across 11 bases. Looked up from germline, CDR1 is SGDLS and CDR2 is YYNGEE. V shed 2 bases, J shed 3 bases, and the junction held 8 bases outside the gene matches. This CDR3 comprises 17 residues. CDR3 bases: TGTGCCAGCAGCGTCGGGACAGGGGGTGGAAGGACAGATACGCAGTATTTT. Translated: CASSVGTGGGRTDTQYF.

This chain links TRBV4-1 with TRBJ1-2; a weak D match, TRBD1 (6 bases). The germline V gene has CDR1 MGHRA and CDR2 YSYEKL. This CDR3 region has 15 residues. Trimming shortened V by 3 bases and J by 4 bases, and 15 bases separated the two germline ends. The CDR3 bases are TGCGCCAGCAGCCAGGGGGTTGGGGGCGGCTATGGCTACACCTTC. Protein product: CASSQGVGGGYGYTF.